Shown below are 5 T cell receptor beta chains from a single sample sequenced in a study of human T cells and chemical hapten exposure. TCRdb re-analysed the RACE reads in MiXCR, keeping a single row per CDR3 protein. The sample yields about 84,000 distinct CDR3 sequences, about a tenth seen once. Time point specified: patch test 2, 6 weeks after DPC sensitization. Treatment in this sample: therapeutic diphenylcyclopropenone sensitization with weekly scalp DPC. Source: whole blood, taken in connection with sensitization to the hapten diphenylcyclopropenone (DPC). These receptors all come from a woman aged 25 to 39 with alopecia areata. Some clones in this sample may be carry-over from other donors' samples.

This clonotype was counted many times. The chain employs TRBV9 and TRBJ1-2; 8 bases agree with TRBD1. The CDR3 is 18 residues long. Germline V gene data show CDR1 as SGDLS and CDR2 as YYNGEE. With V trimmed by 4 bases and J by 3 bases, 17 bases remained unmatched. The DNA for the CDR3 is TGTGCCAGCAGCCCCGGGACAGGTTCTAAAGGGGAATACTATGGCTACACCTTC. Translating gives CASSPGTGSKGEYYGYTF.

This clonotype has at least ten counts. J is TRBJ2-3 and V is TRBV20-1; tentatively, D is TRBD1 (5 bases). Trimming took off 5 bases at V and 5 bases at J, with 20 bases between the two ends. The germline gives CDR1 DFQATT, CDR2 SNEGSKA (reference sequence). This CDR3 comprises 15 residues. CDR3 coding DNA: TGCAGTGCTCCATTGGGGCGGTTTATGGGAGATACGCAGTATTTT. This sequence encodes CSAPLGRFMGDTQYF.

This clonotype came up many times. This chain uses TRBV27 with TRBJ1-5; 7 bases are a match to TRBD1. The V gene's germline CDR1 is MNHEY and CDR2 SMNVEV (reference sequence). V gave up 6 bases and J gave up 10 bases; unmatched junction bases: 15. The CDR3 loop spans 15 amino acids. The CDR3 coding sequence is TGTGCCAGCAGCCCGACAGGGTCCGCCTTCATTCCCCAGCATTTT. This encodes CASSPTGSAFIPQHF.

The sample holds a few counts of this clonotype. V and J are TRBV7-8 and TRBJ1-5; TRBD1 might be the D (5 bases). There are 14 residues in the CDR3. Germline V CDR1 and CDR2: SGHVS, FQNEAQ. V lost 7 bases to trimming and J lost 7 bases, with 17 bases between them. Here the CDR3 DNA reads TGTGCCAGCAATATGAGGGGTGGACGCCAGCCCCAGCATTTT. Encoded protein: CASNMRGGRQPQHF.

The chain is built from TRBV28 and TRBJ1-2; 7 nucleotides match TRBD1. V dropped 6 bases and J dropped 8; count of bases not matched to a gene: 9. CDR3 length equals 13 residues. From germline, CDR1 is MDHEN and CDR2 SYDVKM. CDR3 sequence (DNA): TGTGCCAGCAGCTTTGAAGGGGGCGACGGCTACACCTTC. Translated, it gives CASSFEGGDGYTF.